These 17 T cell receptor beta chains were all obtained from the same sample, sequenced in a study of T cell responses to AZD1222 COVID-19 vaccine. The table came from immunoSEQ multiplex PCR; TCRdb's copy has only in-frame clones and leaves some out. The sample holds 93,000 or so clones, around 90% seen once. Sample: peripheral blood, taken on day 0 of AZD1222 vaccination. These receptors originate from an adult in good health.

The gene calls are TRBV5-1 and TRBJ1-2; D uncertain. The CDR3 is made up of 15 amino acids. The V end was cut by 0 bases, the J end by 3 bases, with 12 bases between. Germline CDR1 SGHRS, CDR2 YFSETQ. As DNA, the CDR3 is TGCGCCAGCAGCTTGGTGGGAACTGGTGACTATGGCTACACCTTC. Translating it yields CASSLVGTGDYGYTF.

The rearrangement joins TRBV6-2 or TRBV6-3 to TRBJ1-2, with D possibly matching TRBD1 (5 bases). Germline V gene sequence: CDR1 MNHEY, CDR2 SVGEGT. Trimming stripped 6 bases from V and 4 bases from J, with 15 bases between. The CDR3 covers 14 residues. The CDR3 is CASSPAGESYGYTF. The CDR3, as DNA: TGTGCCAGCAGCCCCGCGGGGGAGAGCTATGGCTACACCTTC.

V is TRBV12-3 or TRBV12-4 and J is TRBJ2-7, with D maybe TRBD1 (5 bases). This CDR3 spans 13 amino acids. V lost 6 bases and J 2 bases, leaving 11 bases between the germline ends. DNA of the CDR3: TGTGCCAGCAGGGGGCAGAACACCTACGAGCAGTACTTC. It is translated as CASRGQNTYEQYF.

V usage is TRBV7-9 and J usage is TRBJ2-7, with D possibly matching TRBD2 (7 bases). With 3 bases removed from V and 3 bases from J, the gap between germline ends came to 21 bases. Per germline, CDR1 SEHNR and CDR2 FQNEAQ (reference sequence). CDR3 length equals 17 residues. CDR3 sequence reads: CASSFFWGGPDGYEQYF. The CDR3 DNA sequence: TGTGCCAGCAGCTTCTTCTGGGGGGGGCCGGATGGCTACGAGCAGTACTTC.

The rearrangement joins TRBV10-1 to TRBJ2-1; maybe TRBD1 (5 bases). Looked up from germline, CDR1 is WNHNN and CDR2 is SYGVQD (reference sequence). V dropped 5 bases and J dropped 0 bases, with 11 bases sitting between them. The CDR3 covers 15 residues. CDR3 amino acids: CASSRLGASYNEQFF. CDR3 DNA sequence: TGCGCCAGCAGTCGGCTAGGGGCCTCCTACAATGAGCAGTTCTTC.

The chain has TRBV28 and TRBJ1-1, with D maybe TRBD1 (5 bases). CDR3 length: 13 amino acids. CDR1 MDHEN and CDR2 SYDVKM come from the germline V gene. V was shortened by 6 bases and J by 4 bases, with 12 bases between the two germline ends. The CDR3 sequence: CASRRSGGTEAFF. CDR3 bases: TGTGCCAGCAGGCGATCGGGGGGCACTGAAGCTTTCTTT.

The rearrangement links TRBV6-5 to TRBJ2-1, with D tentatively TRBD2 (5 bases). CDR1 is MNHEY, CDR2 SVGAGI, per germline. The CDR3 spans 15 residues. V lost 0 bases, J lost 10 bases, and 16 bases lay in between. The CDR3 coding sequence is TGTGCCAGCAGTTACTCGATAACCCCGACGGGGGAGCAGTTCTTC. Encoded protein: CASSYSITPTGEQFF.

The rearrangement joins TRBV2 to TRBJ2-5, with D possibly being TRBD1 or TRBD2 (6 bases each). V dropped 4 bases and J dropped 3 bases, with 15 bases sitting between them. The CDR3 has 15 amino acids. Germline assignment: CDR1 SNHLY and CDR2 FYNNEI. In DNA, the CDR3 is TGTGCCAGCAGTGCACAGGGAGGACCCAAAGAGACCCAGTACTTC. Its translation is CASSAQGGPKETQYF.

This clone is a singleton in its sample. The V call is TRBV28, the J call TRBJ1-1; tentatively, D is TRBD1 (5 bases). CDR3 length equals 14 residues. Trimming left V 1 base short and J 1 base short, with 7 bases between. Germline values: CDR1 MDHEN, CDR2 SYDVKM. The CDR3 coding sequence is TGTGCCAGCAGTTTATCTGGACAGAACACTGAAGCTTTCTTT. Amino acid sequence: CASSLSGQNTEAFF.

CDR3 DNA sequence: TGTGCCAGCAGCCCCCGATCGGGAGGCTATAATGAAAAACTGTTTTTT. This encodes CASSPRSGGYNEKLFF. The chain is built from TRBV7-8 and TRBJ1-4; D is unresolved. The V end was cut by 5 bases, the J end by 4 bases, with 17 bases between. Germline loops: CDR1 SGHVS, CDR2 FQNEAQ. This CDR3 comprises 16 residues.

V gene TRBV3-1 (or the pseudogene TRBV3-2) combines with J gene TRBJ1-5; TRBD1 might be the D (5 bases). The CDR3 covers 16 residues. V lost 4 bases and J lost 5, with 18 bases in between. Germline CDR1 LGHDT, CDR2 YNNKEL (reference sequence). The CDR3 spells CASSPGGRDPHQPQHF. For the CDR3, the DNA is TGTGCCAGCAGCCCGGGGGGACGGGACCCCCATCAGCCCCAGCATTTT.

V gene TRBV12-3 or TRBV12-4 combines with J gene TRBJ1-5; no clear D gene. This CDR3 is built from 12 residues. V was cut by 8 bases and J by 4 bases, with 9 bases left in between. CDR3 sequence (DNA): TGTGCCAGCTCGACGGAAAATCAGCCCCAGCATTTT. Protein sequence: CASSTENQPQHF.

The CDR3: CAWIGRPTYEQYF. In nucleotides, the CDR3 is TGTGCCTGGATTGGCAGGCCCACCTACGAGCAGTACTTC. V usage is TRBV30 and J usage is TRBJ2-7, with unresolved D. Trimming cost V 4 bases and J 2 bases, with 12 bases left between them. Germline values: CDR1 GTSNPN, CDR2 SVGIG (reference sequence). This CDR3 contains 13 residues.

The chain is built from TRBV11-2 and TRBJ2-3, with D perhaps being TRBD1 or TRBD2 (6 bases each). The germline V and J ends were trimmed by 1 base and 4 bases, with 12 bases remaining between them. Germline V gene data show CDR1 as SGHAT and CDR2 as FQNNGV. The CDR3 is made up of 15 amino acids. The CDR3 spells CASSLGSRGADTQYF. DNA of the CDR3: TGTGCCAGCAGCTTAGGCTCGAGGGGGGCAGATACGCAGTATTTT. Together with reference TRBV11-2 and TRBJ2-3, the CDR3 gives the full variable domain: EAGVAQSPRYKIIEKRQSVAFWCNPISGHATLYWYQQILGQGPKLLIQFQNNGVVDDSQLPKDRFSAERLKGVDSTLKIQPAKLEDSAVYLCASSLGSRGADTQYFGPGTRLTVL.

The chain couples TRBV3-1 (or the pseudogene TRBV3-2) to TRBJ2-7; D remains unclear. The CDR3 loop spans 12 amino acids. The germline V and J ends were trimmed by 4 bases and 6 bases, with 10 bases remaining between them. Germline V CDR1 and CDR2: LGHDT, YNNKEL (reference sequence). The CDR3 DNA reads as TGTGCCAGCAGCCGCCCGGGTGGCGAGCAGTACTTC. This gives the protein CASSRPGGEQYF.

The J gene is TRBJ1-4, the V gene TRBV7-9; TRBD1 might be the D (5 bases). In germline, CDR1 is SEHNR, CDR2 FQNEAQ (reference sequence). CDR3 length: 14 amino acids. Trimming shortened V by 3 bases and J by 6 bases, and 11 bases separated the two germline ends. CDR3 protein: CASSFPGGDEKLFF. As DNA, the CDR3 is TGTGCCAGCAGCTTTCCAGGAGGGGATGAAAAACTGTTTTTT. Drawing the rest from reference TRBV7-9 and TRBJ1-4, the complete variable domain is DTGVSQNPRHKITKRGQNVTFRCDPISEHNRLYWYRQTLGQGPEFLTYFQNEAQLEKSRLLSDRFSAERPKGSFSTLEIQRTEQGDSAMYLCASSFPGGDEKLFFGSGTQLSVL.

The chain carries TRBV10-3 and TRBJ1-2; no reliable D call. V was clipped by 8 bases and J by 0 bases, with 10 bases between them. The CDR3 is made up of 13 amino acids. Germline CDR1 reads ENHRY; CDR2 reads SYGVKD. CDR3 amino acids: CAIGEPSNYGYTF. The CDR3 region has the DNA TGTGCCATCGGAGAGCCTTCTAACTATGGCTACACCTTC.